This T cell receptor beta chain was identified during a study of T-cell reconstitution after alpha-beta-depleted transplantation in children. This clonotype was seen just once. Its cognate antigen is unknown. Trimming left V 4 bases short and J 5 bases short, with 17 bases between. Germline loops: CDR1 SQVTM, CDR2 ANQGSEA. The CDR3 runs 14 residues. Findings and limits, study-wide: Several hundred expanded graft clones reportedly were the source of alpha-beta T cells about two months after transplant.

Unique molecular identifiers were used in preparing the TCRbeta library. TCRdb reprocessed the PCR reads with MiXCR, giving one entry per CDR3 protein. The data hold about 980,000 distinct CDR3 sequences, with around 30% observed a single time. The receptor was isolated from a boy younger than two who had a stem cell transplant for SCID, so the T cells may come from the graft donor. This specimen was PBMCs, mostly from graft donor cells, taken 360 days after TCRalphabeta/CD19-depleted stem cell transplant. V is TRBV29-1 and J is TRBJ1-1; D may be TRBD1 (5 bases). Here the CDR3 DNA reads TGCAGCGTTGGACTGGCCCGGTGGGGGACTGAAGCTTTCTTT. Its protein product is CSVGLARWGTEAFF.